A single sample is the source of the 27 T cell receptor beta chains below, sequenced in a study of blood T cell repertoires in COVID-19. Data came from immunoSEQ multiplex PCR; TCRdb stores just in-frame clones and leaves some out. The sample has 150,000 to 200,000 clones; approximately 86% are singletons. The sample comprised peripheral blood. Every receptor here comes from a woman aged 25 to 45 with active or convalescent COVID-19.

The chain uses TRBV3-1 (or the pseudogene TRBV3-2) and TRBJ1-2, with 8 bases fitting TRBD1. The CDR3 has 14 amino acids. J gave up 7 bases and V 1 base, and 5 bases lay outside the gene matches. Germline CDR1 is LGHDT and CDR2 is YNNKEL (reference sequence). CDR3 in amino acids: CASSQVATGVGYTF. In DNA, the CDR3 is TGTGCCAGCAGCCAAGTGGCGACAGGGGTTGGCTACACCTTC.

The CDR3 sequence: CASSIKGAGTRAFF. The CDR3 DNA sequence: TGTGCCAGTAGTATTAAGGGGGCGGGGACTCGAGCTTTCTTT. The rearrangement uses TRBV19 and TRBJ1-1, with 7 bases fitting TRBD1. Germline CDR1 LNHDA, CDR2 SQIVND (reference sequence). The CDR3 is 14 residues long. V lost 3 bases to trimming and J lost 10 bases; unmatched junction nucleotides: 11.

The chain recombines TRBV24-1 with TRBJ2-6, with D maybe TRBD1 (5 bases). The V end was cut by 5 bases, the J end by 11 bases, with 15 bases between. Looked up from germline, CDR1 is KGHDR and CDR2 is SFDVKD. This CDR3 has 14 residues. The chain's CDR3 is CATSGGREPYVLTF. CDR3 DNA: TGTGCCACCAGTGGAGGCAGGGAACCCTACGTCCTGACTTTC.

About this clone itself: The sample has other DNA sequences that encode this CDR3 too. The chain combines TRBV2 with TRBJ1-2; D possibly corresponds to TRBD1 (6 bases). V shed 5 bases and J shed 5 bases, with 12 bases lying between them. The germline V gene encodes CDR1 SNHLY and CDR2 FYNNEI. The CDR3 covers 13 residues. The CDR3 loop reads CASSRDKLYGYTF. The CDR3 DNA follows: TGTGCCAGCAGTCGGGACAAGCTTTATGGCTACACCTTC.

The rearrangement links TRBV13 to TRBJ2-4; maybe TRBD1 (5 bases). Germline V gene sequence: CDR1 PRHDT, CDR2 FYEKMQ (reference sequence). The CDR3 covers 13 residues. V lost 5 bases and J lost 7, with 12 bases in between. The CDR3 sequence: CASSGWGDNIQYF. The CDR3 DNA reads as TGTGCCAGCAGCGGGTGGGGCGATAACATTCAGTACTTC.

This clone was detected once. V usage is TRBV6-5 and J usage is TRBJ2-7; possibly TRBD1 for D (5 bases). The CDR3 is made up of 15 amino acids. Germline values: CDR1 MNHEY, CDR2 SVGAGI. V lost 6 bases and J 0 bases, leaving 15 bases between the germline ends. The CDR3, as DNA: TGTGCCAGCAGCCCGCTCAGGGTGAGCTCCTACGAGCAGTACTTC. Translated: CASSPLRVSSYEQYF.

The chain recombines TRBV18 with TRBJ2-5; D gene ambiguous. Germline assignment: CDR1 KGHSH and CDR2 LQKENI. V was trimmed by 2 bases and J by 5 bases, leaving 12 bases between them. The CDR3 loop spans 14 amino acids. CDR3 sequence (DNA): TGTGCCAGCTCACCAATGGGCAGGATGGAGACCCAGTACTTC. As protein: CASSPMGRMETQYF.

This clone has only one observation. The V gene is TRBV7-9, the J gene TRBJ1-2; possible D gene TRBD1, 6 bases. V was cut by 5 bases and J by 8 bases, with 18 bases left in between. This CDR3 has 14 amino acids. Looked up from germline, CDR1 is SEHNR and CDR2 is FQNEAQ (reference sequence). The chain's CDR3 is CASSLTGTMDGYTF. The DNA for the CDR3 is TGTGCCAGCAGCCTCACCGGGACAATGGACGGCTACACCTTC.

The chain combines TRBV5-1 with TRBJ2-3; perhaps TRBD1 as D (7 bases). V gave up 4 bases and J gave up 0 bases, with 21 bases separating them. CDR1 is SGHRS, CDR2 YFSETQ, per germline. This CDR3 has 18 amino acids. CDR3 region: CASSADRVRDTSTDTQYF. For the CDR3, the DNA is TGCGCCAGCAGCGCCGACAGGGTGCGGGATACTAGCACAGATACGCAGTATTTT.

This clone was seen a few times. This chain joins TRBV11-2 and TRBJ2-1; D unclear. Looked up from germline, CDR1 is SGHAT and CDR2 is FQNNGV. CDR3 length: 15 amino acids. Trimming took 4 bases from V and 7 from J, leaving 17 bases between them. In nucleotides, the CDR3 is TGTGCCAGCAGCTCCCCGGGTACCAGCGTAAATGAGCAGTTCTTC. Amino acid sequence: CASSSPGTSVNEQFF.

V and J are TRBV5-6 and TRBJ2-5, with D possibly TRBD2 on 5 matching bases. V gave up 0 bases and J gave up 7 bases, with 13 bases separating them. The CDR3 contains 14 residues. The germline V gene has CDR1 SGHDT and CDR2 YYEEEE. The chain's CDR3 is CASSLAGLRGTQYF. CDR3 nucleotides: TGTGCCAGCAGCTTGGCCGGACTGAGAGGGACCCAGTACTTC.

V usage is TRBV24-1 and J usage is TRBJ2-7; TRBD1 matches 9 bases. With 0 bases clipped from V and 5 bases from J, the junction kept 13 bases outside the gene matches. Germline CDR1 is KGHDR and CDR2 is SFDVKD. The CDR3 contains 18 residues. The CDR3 sequence is CATSDLPERDREVDEQYF. CDR3 coding DNA: TGTGCCACCAGTGATTTGCCGGAGAGGGACAGGGAGGTGGACGAGCAGTACTTC.

This chain joins TRBV5-4 and TRBJ1-2; possibly TRBD1 for D (6 bases). This CDR3 region has 15 residues. CDR1 and CDR2 from the germline V gene are SGHNT and YYREEE (reference sequence). Trimming pared 2 bases from V and 1 base from J, leaving 12 bases between. The CDR3 DNA sequence: TGTGCCAGCAGCTTCGGACAGATTTTTAACTATGGCTACACCTTC. Its protein is CASSFGQIFNYGYTF.

J is TRBJ2-2 and V is TRBV9; D perhaps matches TRBD2 (5 bases). V lost 2 bases to trimming and J lost 3 bases, with 8 bases between them. Germline V gene lookup returns CDR1 SGDLS and CDR2 YYNGEE. This CDR3 comprises 14 residues. The CDR3 protein is CASSVRVYTGELFF. The CDR3, as DNA: TGTGCCAGCAGCGTGAGGGTTTACACCGGGGAGCTGTTTTTT.

The chain links TRBV5-6 to TRBJ1-5, with TRBD1 as a possible D gene (6 bases). Looked up from germline, CDR1 is SGHDT and CDR2 is YYEEEE. This CDR3 comprises 14 residues. The germline V and J ends were trimmed by 3 bases and 6 bases, with 13 bases remaining between them. CDR3 sequence reads: CASSSGTGSQPQHF. For the CDR3, the DNA is TGTGCCAGCAGCTCCGGCACAGGGAGTCAGCCCCAGCATTTT.

This chain links TRBV27 with TRBJ1-1; 7 positions agree with TRBD1. V lost 6 bases, J lost 0 bases, and 7 bases stayed unmatched. The V gene's germline CDR1 is MNHEY and CDR2 SMNVEV (reference sequence). The CDR3 contains 15 residues. CDR3: CASSPSDRVNTEAFF. Written as DNA, the CDR3 is TGTGCCAGCAGCCCGAGTGACAGGGTGAACACTGAAGCTTTCTTT.

This sequence joins TRBV19 and TRBJ2-1, with D maybe TRBD1 (6 bases). V was shortened by 3 bases and J by 6 bases, with 15 bases between the two germline ends. Germline V gene lookup returns CDR1 LNHDA and CDR2 SQIVND (reference sequence). The CDR3 spans 15 residues. CDR3 nucleotide sequence: TGTGCCAGTAGTATCGGAACAGGGTTTGGCAATGAGCAGTTCTTC. Its protein product is CASSIGTGFGNEQFF.

V gene TRBV27 combines with J gene TRBJ2-1, with D perhaps matching TRBD1 (5 bases). V was trimmed by 8 bases and J by 4 bases, leaving 18 bases between them. The CDR3 has 15 residues. Germline loops: CDR1 MNHEY, CDR2 SMNVEV (reference sequence). The CDR3 is CASCLGRPQYNEQFF. The CDR3, as DNA: TGTGCCAGCTGCTTGGGGCGACCCCAGTACAATGAGCAGTTCTTC.

The gene calls are TRBV5-1 and TRBJ1-2; D unresolved. Germline V CDR1 and CDR2: SGHRS, YFSETQ. This CDR3 is built from 17 residues. Deletions cut 0 bases from V and 5 bases from J, with 20 bases between. CDR3 sequence reads: CASSLAAVAGSLYGYTF. The CDR3 DNA reads as TGCGCCAGCAGCTTGGCGGCGGTCGCCGGGAGTTTGTATGGCTACACCTTC.

The chain uses TRBV4-1 and TRBJ2-7; maybe TRBD2 (6 bases). The CDR3 loop spans 16 amino acids. Germline-derived CDR1 and CDR2 are MGHRA and YSYEKL. Deletions cut 1 base from V and 1 base from J, with 14 bases between. The CDR3 reads CASSQGVGSISYEQYF. In DNA form, the CDR3 reads TGCGCCAGCAGCCAAGGGGTCGGGAGCATTTCCTACGAGCAGTACTTC.

The chain joins TRBV5-6 to TRBJ1-1; 9 bases are a match to TRBD1. With V trimmed by 2 bases and J by 5 bases, 4 bases remained unmatched. The CDR3 sequence is 14 residues long. CDR1 is SGHDT and CDR2 is YYEEEE in the germline V gene. CDR3 DNA sequence: TGTGCCAGCAGCTTACCGGGACAGGGAACTGAAGCTTTCTTT. Translated, it gives CASSLPGQGTEAFF.

V and J are TRBV5-6 and TRBJ1-2; TRBD1 is a possible D gene (5 bases). The CDR3 covers 15 residues. V lost 2 bases and J 3 bases, leaving 14 bases between the germline ends. Germline CDR1 SGHDT, CDR2 YYEEEE. Here the CDR3 reads CASSFLSGRDYGYTF. CDR3 DNA: TGTGCCAGCAGCTTTTTGTCAGGGAGGGACTATGGCTACACCTTC.

The rearrangement joins TRBV19 to TRBJ1-1; D uncertain. The V gene lost 5 bases and the J gene lost 0 bases, with 13 bases spanning the gap. The CDR3 is 15 amino acids. Germline CDR1 reads LNHDA; CDR2 reads SQIVND (reference sequence). CDR3 DNA: TGTGCCAGTAGTGACGGCGGCTTCATGAACACTGAAGCTTTCTTT. Translation: CASSDGGFMNTEAFF.

The chain joins TRBV20-1 to TRBJ1-2, with D possibly TRBD1 on 6 matching bases. V lost 3 bases and J lost 2, with 10 bases in between. CDR1 DFQATT and CDR2 SNEGSKA come from the germline V gene (reference sequence). The length of the CDR3 is 13 residues. CDR3 sequence: CSASGTQNYGYTF. CDR3 sequence (DNA): TGCAGTGCTAGTGGGACACAGAACTATGGCTACACCTTC.

The V and J genes are TRBV3-1 (or the pseudogene TRBV3-2) and TRBJ2-1; 11 bases match TRBD2. Trimming cost V 0 bases and J 9 bases; bases outside gene matches: 10. The CDR3 contains 17 residues. Germline lookup yields CDR1 LGHDT and CDR2 YNNKEL (reference sequence). The CDR3, as DNA: TGTGCCAGCAGCCAAGATCGTCGGCTAGCGGGAGGCGTTGAGCAGTTCTTC. Its translation is CASSQDRRLAGGVEQFF.

This chain uses TRBV18 with TRBJ2-1; the match to TRBD2 covers 14 bases. Per germline, CDR1 KGHSH and CDR2 LQKENI. V trimming: 4 bases; J trimming: 7 bases; junction bases outside the gene matches: 6. The CDR3 consists of 16 residues. The CDR3 DNA reads as TGTGCCAGCTCACAGACTAGCGGGAGGGGTCTTAATGAGCAGTTCTTC. It is translated as CASSQTSGRGLNEQFF.

This CDR3 is CASSEARTVNQPQHF. The CDR3 DNA is TGTGCCAGCAGTGAAGCGCGGACAGTCAATCAGCCCCAGCATTTT. The gene calls are TRBV2 and TRBJ1-5; a possible D gene is TRBD1 (6 bases). The germline V gene has CDR1 SNHLY and CDR2 FYNNEI. V lost 0 bases, J lost 3 bases, and 9 bases lay in between. The CDR3 contains 15 residues. Full variable domain (rest looked up from reference TRBV2 and TRBJ1-5): EPEVTQTPSHQVTQMGQEVILRCVPISNHLYFYWYRQILGQKVEFLVSFYNNEISEKSEIFDDQFSVERPDGSNFTLKIRSTKLEDSAMYFCASSEARTVNQPQHFGDGTRLSIL.